The clone carrying this T cell receptor (beta chain) was seen more than once but under ten times. Its antigen remains unknown. The data belong to a study of response to subunit inactivated influenza vaccine. Study outcomes and limitations: The authors put forward the suggestion that each seasonal influenza vaccination may bring in only a limited number of new T cells.

Each CDR3 protein gets one entry after TCRdb re-called the RT-PCR reads with MiXCR. The table lists 150,000 to 200,000 distinct CDR3 sequences, 7.5% to 10% of them singletons. V was clipped by 3 bases and J by 2 bases; unmatched bases: 8. Germline V gives CDR1 SGHNT, CDR2 YYREEE (reference sequence). CDR3 size: 16 residues. Sequenced here: non-naive T cells sorted from PBMCs, sampled on the day of vaccination. The chain carries TRBV5-4 and TRBJ2-1; TRBD2 matches at 7 bases. This TCR was recovered from a man aged 50-60 years who received an inactivated influenza vaccine. In DNA, the CDR3 is TGTGCCAGCAGCTCCCCTCTAGCGGAAGCCTACAATGAGCAGTTCTTC. It specifies CASSSPLAEAYNEQFF.